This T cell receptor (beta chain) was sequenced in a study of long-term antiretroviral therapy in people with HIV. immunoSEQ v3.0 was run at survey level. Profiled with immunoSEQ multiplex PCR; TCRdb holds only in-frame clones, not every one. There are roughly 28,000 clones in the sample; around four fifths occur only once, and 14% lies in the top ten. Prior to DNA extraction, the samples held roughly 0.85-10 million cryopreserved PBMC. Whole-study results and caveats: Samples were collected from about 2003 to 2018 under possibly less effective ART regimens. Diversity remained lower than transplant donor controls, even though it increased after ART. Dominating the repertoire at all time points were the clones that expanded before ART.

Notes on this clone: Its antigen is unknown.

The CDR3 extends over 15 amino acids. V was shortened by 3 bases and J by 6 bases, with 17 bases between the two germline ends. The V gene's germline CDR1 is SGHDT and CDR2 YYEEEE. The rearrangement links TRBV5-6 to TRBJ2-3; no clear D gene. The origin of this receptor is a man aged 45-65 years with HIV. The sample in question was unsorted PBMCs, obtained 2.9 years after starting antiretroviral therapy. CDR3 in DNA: TGTGCCAGCAGCTCCGCGGTCGGTTTTGTTGATACGCAGTATTTT. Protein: CASSSAVGFVDTQYF.